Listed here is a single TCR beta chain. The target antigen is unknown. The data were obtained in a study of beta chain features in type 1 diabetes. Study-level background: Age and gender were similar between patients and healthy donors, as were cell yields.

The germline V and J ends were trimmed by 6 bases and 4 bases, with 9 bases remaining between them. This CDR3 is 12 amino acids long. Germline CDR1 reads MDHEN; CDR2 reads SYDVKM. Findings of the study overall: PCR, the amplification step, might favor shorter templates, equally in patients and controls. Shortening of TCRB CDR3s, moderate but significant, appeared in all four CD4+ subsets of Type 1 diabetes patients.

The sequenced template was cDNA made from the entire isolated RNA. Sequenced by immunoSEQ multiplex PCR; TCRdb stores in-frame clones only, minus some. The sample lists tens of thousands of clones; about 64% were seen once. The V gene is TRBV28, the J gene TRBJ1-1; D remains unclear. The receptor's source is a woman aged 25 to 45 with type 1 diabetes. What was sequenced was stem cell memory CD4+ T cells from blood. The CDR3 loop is CASREVSTEAFF. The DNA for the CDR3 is TGTGCCAGCAGGGAGGTGTCCACTGAAGCTTTCTTT.